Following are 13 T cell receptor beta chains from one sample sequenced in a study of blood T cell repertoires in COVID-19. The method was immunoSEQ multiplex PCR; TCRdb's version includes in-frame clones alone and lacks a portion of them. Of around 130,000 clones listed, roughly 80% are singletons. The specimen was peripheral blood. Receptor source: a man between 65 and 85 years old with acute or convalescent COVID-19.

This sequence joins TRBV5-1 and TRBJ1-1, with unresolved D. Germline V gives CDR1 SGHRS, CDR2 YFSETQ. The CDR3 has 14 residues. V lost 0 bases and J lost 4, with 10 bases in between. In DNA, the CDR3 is TGCGCCAGCAGCTTGGGTGCGCTCGCCACTGAAGCTTTCTTT. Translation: CASSLGALATEAFF.

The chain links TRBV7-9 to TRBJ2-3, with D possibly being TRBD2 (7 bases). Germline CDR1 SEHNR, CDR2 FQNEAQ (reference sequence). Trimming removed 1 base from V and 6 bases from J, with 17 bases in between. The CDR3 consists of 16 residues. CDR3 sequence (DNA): TGTGCCAGCAGCTTAGGGAGAGGGGGGGATCCGGATACGCAGTATTTT. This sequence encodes CASSLGRGGDPDTQYF.

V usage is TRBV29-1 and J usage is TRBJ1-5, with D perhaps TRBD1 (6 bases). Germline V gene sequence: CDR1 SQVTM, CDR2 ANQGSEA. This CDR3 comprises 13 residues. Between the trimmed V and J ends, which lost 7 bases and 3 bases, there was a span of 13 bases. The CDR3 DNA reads TGCAGCGCCGAGACAGGCCCCAATCAGCCCCAGCATTTT. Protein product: CSAETGPNQPQHF.

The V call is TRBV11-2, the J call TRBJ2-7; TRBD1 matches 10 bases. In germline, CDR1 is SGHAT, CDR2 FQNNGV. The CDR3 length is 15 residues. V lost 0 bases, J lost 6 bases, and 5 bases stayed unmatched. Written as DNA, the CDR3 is TGTGCCAGCAGCTTAGATCGTGGGACAGGGGTCGAGCAGTACTTC. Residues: CASSLDRGTGVEQYF.

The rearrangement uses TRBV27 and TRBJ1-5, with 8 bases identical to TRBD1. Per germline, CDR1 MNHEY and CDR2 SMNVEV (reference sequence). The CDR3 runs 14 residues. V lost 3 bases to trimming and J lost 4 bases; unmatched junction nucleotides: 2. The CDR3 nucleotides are TGTGCCAGCAGTTTTCGGACAGGGAATCAGCCCCAGCATTTT. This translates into CASSFRTGNQPQHF.

CDR3 bases: TGCAGTGCTAGTAGGAGGAAGAACACCGGGGAGCTGTTTTTT. This translates into CSASRRKNTGELFF. This sequence joins TRBV20-1 and TRBJ2-2; maybe TRBD2 (5 bases). Trimming removed 3 bases at V and 1 base at J, with 9 bases between. CDR3 length: 14 amino acids. Germline values: CDR1 DFQATT, CDR2 SNEGSKA (reference sequence).

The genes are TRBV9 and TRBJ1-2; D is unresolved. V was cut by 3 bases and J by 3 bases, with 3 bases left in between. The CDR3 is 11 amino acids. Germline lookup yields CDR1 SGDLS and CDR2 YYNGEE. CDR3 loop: CASSEHYGYTF. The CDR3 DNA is TGTGCCAGCAGCGAGCACTATGGCTACACCTTC.

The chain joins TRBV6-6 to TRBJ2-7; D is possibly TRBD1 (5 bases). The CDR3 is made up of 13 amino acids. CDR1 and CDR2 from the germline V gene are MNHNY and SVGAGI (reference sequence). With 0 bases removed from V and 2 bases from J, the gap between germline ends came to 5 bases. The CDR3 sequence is CASSYSDTYEQYF. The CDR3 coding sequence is TGTGCCAGCAGTTACTCGGACACCTACGAGCAGTACTTC.

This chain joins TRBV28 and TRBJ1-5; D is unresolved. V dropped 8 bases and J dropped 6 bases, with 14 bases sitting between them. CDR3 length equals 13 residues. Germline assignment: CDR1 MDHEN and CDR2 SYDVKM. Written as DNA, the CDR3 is TGTGCCAGCTCCCAATCGGGGTTTCAGCCCCAGCATTTT. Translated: CASSQSGFQPQHF.

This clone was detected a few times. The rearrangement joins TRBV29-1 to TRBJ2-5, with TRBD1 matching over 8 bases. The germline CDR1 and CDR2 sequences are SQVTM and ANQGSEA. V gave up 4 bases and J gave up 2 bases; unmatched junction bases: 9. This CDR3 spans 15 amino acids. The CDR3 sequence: CSVGLLQGAQETQYF. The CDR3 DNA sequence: TGCAGCGTTGGGCTCCTCCAGGGGGCTCAAGAGACCCAGTACTTC.

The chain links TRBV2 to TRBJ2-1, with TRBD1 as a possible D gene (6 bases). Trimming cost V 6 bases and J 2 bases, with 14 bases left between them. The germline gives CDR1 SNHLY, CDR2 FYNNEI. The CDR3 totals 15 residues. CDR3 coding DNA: TGTGCCAGCAGCGGGCAGGGGAGCACCTACAATGAGCAGTTCTTC. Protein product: CASSGQGSTYNEQFF.

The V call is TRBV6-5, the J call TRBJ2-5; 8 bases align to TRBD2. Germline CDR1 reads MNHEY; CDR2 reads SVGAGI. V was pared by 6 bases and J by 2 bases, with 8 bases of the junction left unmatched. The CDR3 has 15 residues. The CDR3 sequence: CASRVGGGFQETQYF. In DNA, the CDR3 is TGTGCCAGCAGGGTTGGCGGGGGGTTTCAAGAGACCCAGTACTTC.

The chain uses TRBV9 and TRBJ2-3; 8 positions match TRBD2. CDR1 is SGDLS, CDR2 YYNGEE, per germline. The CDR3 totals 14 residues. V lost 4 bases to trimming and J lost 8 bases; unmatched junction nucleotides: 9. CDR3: CASSPGTSQGTQYF. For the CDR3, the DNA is TGTGCCAGCAGCCCAGGGACTAGTCAGGGTACGCAGTATTTT.